This TCR beta chain was documented in a study of response to subunit inactivated influenza vaccine. The V segment lost 1 base and the J segment 6 bases; nucleotides outside the gene matches: 6. There are 16 residues in the CDR3. Each CDR3 protein gets one entry after TCRdb re-called the RT-PCR reads with MiXCR. The sample yields about 540,000 distinct CDR3 sequences, under 25% seen once. These same data were also listed under a study on T cells expressing NK-cell markers. That paper states: TCR beta cDNA was generated via 5'RACE template switching incorporating UMIs. Roughly 6 donors had dominant NKG2C+ clonotypes that comprised roughly 1.0-7.0% of their CD8+ T cells. Whether expanded NKG2C+ T cell clones were HCMV-specific remained unclear.

This clonotype was obtained from a man aged 45 to 65 who received an inactivated influenza vaccine. The chain is built from TRBV12-3 or TRBV12-4 and TRBJ2-2; TRBD1 matches at 9 bases. Sample: CD4+ T cells sorted from PBMCs, taken 11 to 12 days after vaccination. DNA of the CDR3: TGTGCCAGCAGTTTAGTTGGGACAGGGAGCCCCGGGGAGCTGTTTTTT. Translation: CASSLVGTGSPGELFF.